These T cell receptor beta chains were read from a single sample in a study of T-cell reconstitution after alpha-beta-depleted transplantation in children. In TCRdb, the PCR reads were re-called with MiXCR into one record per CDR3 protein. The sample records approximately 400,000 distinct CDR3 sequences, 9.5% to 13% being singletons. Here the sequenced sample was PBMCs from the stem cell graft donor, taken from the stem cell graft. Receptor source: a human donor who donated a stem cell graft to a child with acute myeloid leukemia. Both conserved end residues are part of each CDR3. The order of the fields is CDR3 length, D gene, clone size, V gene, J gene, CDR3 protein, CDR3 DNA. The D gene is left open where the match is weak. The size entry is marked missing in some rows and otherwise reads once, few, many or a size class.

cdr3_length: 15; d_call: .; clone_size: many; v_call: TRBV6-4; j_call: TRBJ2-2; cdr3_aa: CASSDSGQGSGELFF; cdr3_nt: TGTGCCAGCAGTGACTCTGGGCAGGGGTCCGGGGAGCTGTTTTTT
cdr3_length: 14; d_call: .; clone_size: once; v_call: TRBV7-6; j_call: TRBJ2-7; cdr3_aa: CASRRTRGTYEQYF; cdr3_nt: TGTGCCAGCAGACGTACGAGGGGGACCTACGAGCAGTACTTC
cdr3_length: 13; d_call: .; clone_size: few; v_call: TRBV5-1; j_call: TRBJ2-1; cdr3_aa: CASSLDYDRGQFF; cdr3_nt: TGCGCCAGCAGCTTGGATTACGACAGAGGGCAGTTCTTC
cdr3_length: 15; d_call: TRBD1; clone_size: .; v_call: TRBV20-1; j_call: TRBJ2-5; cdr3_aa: CSATATTGGWETQYF; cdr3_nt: TGCAGTGCTACAGCTACGACAGGGGGCTGGGAGACCCAGTACTTC
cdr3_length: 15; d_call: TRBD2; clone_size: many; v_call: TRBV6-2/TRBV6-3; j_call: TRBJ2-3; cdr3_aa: CASSQTSDPTDTQYF; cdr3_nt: TGTGCCAGCAGCCAGACTAGCGACCCCACAGATACGCAGTATTTT
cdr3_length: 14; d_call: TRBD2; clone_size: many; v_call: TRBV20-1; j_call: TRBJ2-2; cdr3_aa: CSARVLGGTGELFF; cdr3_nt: TGCAGTGCTAGAGTTCTGGGGGGGACCGGGGAGCTGTTTTTT
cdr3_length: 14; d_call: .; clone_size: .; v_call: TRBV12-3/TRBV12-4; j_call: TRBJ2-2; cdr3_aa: CASKETQGFGELFF; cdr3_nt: TGTGCCAGCAAAGAGACGCAGGGTTTCGGGGAGCTGTTTTTT
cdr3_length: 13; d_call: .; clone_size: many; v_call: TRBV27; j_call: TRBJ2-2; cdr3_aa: CASSLSWYGELFF; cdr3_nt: TGTGCCAGCAGTTTATCTTGGTACGGGGAGCTGTTTTTT
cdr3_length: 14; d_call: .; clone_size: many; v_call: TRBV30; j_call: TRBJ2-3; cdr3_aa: CAWGGLTSTDTQYF; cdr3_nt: TGTGCCTGGGGGGGGTTGACTAGCACAGATACGCAGTATTTT
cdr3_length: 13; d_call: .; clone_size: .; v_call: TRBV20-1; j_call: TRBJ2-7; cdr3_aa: CSATSRVSYEQYF; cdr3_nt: TGCAGTGCTACCTCCAGGGTTTCCTACGAGCAGTACTTC
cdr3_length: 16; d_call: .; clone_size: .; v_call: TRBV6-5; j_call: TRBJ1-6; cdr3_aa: CASSYDPPENNSPLHF; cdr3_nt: TGTGCCAGCAGTTACGACCCCCCGGAAAATAATTCACCCCTCCACTTT
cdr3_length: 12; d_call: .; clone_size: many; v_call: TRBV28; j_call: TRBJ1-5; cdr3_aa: CASSLQGRAQHF; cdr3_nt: TGTGCCAGCAGTCTCCAGGGGCGGGCCCAGCATTTT
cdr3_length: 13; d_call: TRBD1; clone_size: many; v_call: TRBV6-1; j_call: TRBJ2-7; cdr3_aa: CASGQGQTYEQYF; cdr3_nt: TGTGCCAGTGGGCAGGGACAGACCTACGAGCAGTACTTC
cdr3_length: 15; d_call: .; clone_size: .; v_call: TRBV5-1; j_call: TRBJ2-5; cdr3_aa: CASSPPRAVQETQYF; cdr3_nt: TGCGCCAGCAGCCCCCCTCGGGCGGTGCAAGAGACCCAGTACTTC
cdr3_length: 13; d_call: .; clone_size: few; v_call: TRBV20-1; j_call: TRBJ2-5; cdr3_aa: CSARARYQETQYF; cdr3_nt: TGCAGTGCTAGAGCAAGGTACCAAGAGACCCAGTACTTC
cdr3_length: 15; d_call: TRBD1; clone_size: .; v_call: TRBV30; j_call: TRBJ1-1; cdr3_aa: CAWIPGQGAWTEAFF; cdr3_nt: TGTGCCTGGATCCCCGGACAGGGGGCTTGGACTGAAGCTTTCTTT
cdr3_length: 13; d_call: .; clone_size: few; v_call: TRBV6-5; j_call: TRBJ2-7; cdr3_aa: CASSYSKVYEQYF; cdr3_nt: TGTGCCAGCAGTTACTCGAAGGTATACGAGCAGTACTTC
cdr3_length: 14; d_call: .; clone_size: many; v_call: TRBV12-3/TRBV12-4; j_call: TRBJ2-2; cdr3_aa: CASTPLRGSSELFF; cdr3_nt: TGTGCCAGCACCCCACTGAGAGGGTCCTCGGAGCTGTTTTTT
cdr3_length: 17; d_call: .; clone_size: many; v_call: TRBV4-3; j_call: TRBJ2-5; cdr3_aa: CASSPDYLRDSGETQYF; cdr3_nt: TGCGCCAGCAGCCCCGATTACTTACGCGACAGTGGAGAGACCCAGTACTTC
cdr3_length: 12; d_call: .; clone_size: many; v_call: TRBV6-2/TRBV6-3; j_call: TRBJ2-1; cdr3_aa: CASSWPNNEQFF; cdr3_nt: TGTGCCAGCAGTTGGCCCAACAATGAGCAGTTCTTC
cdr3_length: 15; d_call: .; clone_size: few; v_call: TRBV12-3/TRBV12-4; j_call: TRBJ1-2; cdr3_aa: CASNLPRDLGYGYTF; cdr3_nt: TGTGCCAGCAACCTTCCCCGGGACCTGGGCTATGGCTACACCTTC
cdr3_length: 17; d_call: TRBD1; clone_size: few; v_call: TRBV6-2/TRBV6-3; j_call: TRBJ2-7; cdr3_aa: CASSSRTGTGRSYEQYF; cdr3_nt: TGTGCCAGCAGTTCCCGAACCGGGACAGGGAGGTCCTACGAGCAGTACTTC
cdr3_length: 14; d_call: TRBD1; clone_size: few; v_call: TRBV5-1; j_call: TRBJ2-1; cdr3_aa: CASSSGQGNNEQFF; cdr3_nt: TGCGCCAGCAGCTCCGGACAGGGGAACAATGAGCAGTTCTTC
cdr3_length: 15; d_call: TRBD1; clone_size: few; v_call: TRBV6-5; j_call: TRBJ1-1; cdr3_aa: CASSYGTGDLTEAFF; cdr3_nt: TGTGCCAGCAGTTACGGGACAGGGGACCTCACTGAAGCTTTCTTT
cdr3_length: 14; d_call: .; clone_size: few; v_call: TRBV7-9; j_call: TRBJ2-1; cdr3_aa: CASSSADRGGEQFF; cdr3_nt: TGTGCCAGCAGCTCGGCCGACCGAGGTGGTGAGCAGTTCTTC
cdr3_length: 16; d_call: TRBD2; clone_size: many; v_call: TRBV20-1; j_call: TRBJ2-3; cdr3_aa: CSATPALAGSRDTQYF; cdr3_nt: TGCAGTGCTACCCCCGCACTAGCGGGAAGTCGAGATACGCAGTATTTT
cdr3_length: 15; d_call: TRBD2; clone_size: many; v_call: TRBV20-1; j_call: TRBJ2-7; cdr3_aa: CSARVSGTSRREQYF; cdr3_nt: TGCAGTGCTAGAGTCAGCGGGACTAGCAGGAGGGAGCAGTACTTC
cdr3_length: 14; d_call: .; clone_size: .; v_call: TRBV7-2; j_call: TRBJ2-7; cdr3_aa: CASSPTSGPYEQYF; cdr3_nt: TGTGCCAGCAGCCCCACCAGCGGGCCCTACGAGCAGTACTTC
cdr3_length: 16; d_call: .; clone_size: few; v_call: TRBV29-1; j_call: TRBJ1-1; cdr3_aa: CSVEDLRGNPSPEAFF; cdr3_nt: TGCAGCGTTGAAGATCTCCGAGGGAACCCGTCCCCTGAAGCTTTCTTT
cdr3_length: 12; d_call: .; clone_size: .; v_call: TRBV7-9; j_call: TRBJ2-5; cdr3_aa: CASSWSPETQYF; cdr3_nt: TGTGCCAGCTCTTGGAGCCCGGAGACCCAGTACTTC
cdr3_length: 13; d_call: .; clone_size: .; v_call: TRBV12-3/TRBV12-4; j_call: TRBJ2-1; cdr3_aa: CASSRPGEAEEFF; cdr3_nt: TGTGCCAGCAGTCGCCCAGGGGAGGCTGAGGAGTTCTTC
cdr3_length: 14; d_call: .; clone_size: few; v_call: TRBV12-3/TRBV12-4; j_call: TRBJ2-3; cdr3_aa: CASTPWRAPDTQYF; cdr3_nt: TGTGCCAGCACCCCATGGCGGGCCCCAGATACGCAGTATTTT
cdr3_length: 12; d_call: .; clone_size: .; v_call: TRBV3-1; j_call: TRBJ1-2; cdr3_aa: CASSQWEGLYTF; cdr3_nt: TGTGCCAGCAGCCAATGGGAGGGACTCTACACCTTC
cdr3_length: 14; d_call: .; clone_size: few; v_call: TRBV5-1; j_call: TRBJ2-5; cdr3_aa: CASSYSAVEETQYF; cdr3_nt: TGCGCCAGCAGCTACAGCGCTGTTGAAGAGACCCAGTACTTC
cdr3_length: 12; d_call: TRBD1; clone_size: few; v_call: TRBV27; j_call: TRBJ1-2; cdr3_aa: CATTTGSDGYTF; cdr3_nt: TGTGCCACCACGACAGGGAGCGATGGCTACACCTTC
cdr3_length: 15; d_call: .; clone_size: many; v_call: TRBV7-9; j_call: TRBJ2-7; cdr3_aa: CASSLAEGHTYEQYF; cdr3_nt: TGTGCCAGCAGCTTAGCGGAGGGACATACCTACGAGCAGTACTTC
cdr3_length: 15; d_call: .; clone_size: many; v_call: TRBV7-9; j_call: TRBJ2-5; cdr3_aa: CASSLNVVPKETQYF; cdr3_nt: TGTGCCAGCAGCTTAAACGTCGTACCAAAAGAGACCCAGTACTTC
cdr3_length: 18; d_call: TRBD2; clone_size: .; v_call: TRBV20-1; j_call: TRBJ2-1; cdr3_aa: CSASQGWGLAGVKNEQFF; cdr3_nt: TGCAGTGCTAGCCAGGGGTGGGGACTAGCGGGAGTTAAGAATGAGCAGTTCTTC
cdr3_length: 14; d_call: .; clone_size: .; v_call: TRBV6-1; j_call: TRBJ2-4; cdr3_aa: CASSDPGRGDIQYF; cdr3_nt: TGTGCCAGCAGTGACCCGGGACGTGGGGACATTCAGTACTTC
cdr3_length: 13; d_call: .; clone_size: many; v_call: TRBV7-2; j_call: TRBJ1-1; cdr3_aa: CASSLTRDEQAFF; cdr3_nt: TGTGCCAGCAGCCTAACCCGGGACGAACAAGCTTTCTTT